These T cell receptor beta chains were read from a single sample in a study of blood T cell repertoires in COVID-19. The repertoire was sequenced with immunoSEQ multiplex PCR; TCRdb's copy has only in-frame clones and lacks some. This table has roughly 150,000 clones, roughly 93% appearing once. Sequencing was performed on peripheral blood. These TCRs come from a man aged 18-30 years with COVID-19, enrolled during active disease. Each CDR3 is given with its conserved first and last residue. Size tells how often a clone was seen (once, few, many) or the class of an expanded clone, and some rows leave it out.

size	length	V	J	CDR3
few	11	TRBV7-9	TRBJ2-7	CASSLTLQQYF
-	15	TRBV9	TRBJ2-1	CASSVGQGNNNEQFF
once	16	TRBV27	TRBJ2-2	CASLSSTGERTGELFF
-	15	TRBV28	TRBJ1-5	CASSLPHGVHQPQHF
-	15	TRBV15	TRBJ2-1	CATSRERRPYNEQFF
-	16	TRBV9	TRBJ2-2	CASSRGLAVITGELFF
-	14	TRBV2	TRBJ2-2	CASTNRVNTGELFF
-	16	TRBV30	TRBJ2-2	CAWEGLAGKNTGELFF
-	15	TRBV19	TRBJ1-5	CASTPPDSSNQPQHF
-	15	TRBV7-3	TRBJ1-1	CASSLAGGGGTEAFF
-	16	TRBV7-9	TRBJ2-7	CASSPPRGTASYEQYF
-	14	TRBV28	TRBJ1-1	CASSPPPFRTEAFF
-	15	TRBV7-9	TRBJ2-1	CASSLTSGSWNEQFF
-	13	TRBV29-1	TRBJ2-6	CSVGQSGANVLTF
-	13	TRBV5-6	TRBJ2-7	CASSFGGAYEQYF
-	17	TRBV9	TRBJ2-1	CASSAFLAVSSYNEQFF
-	16	TRBV6-2/TRBV6-3	TRBJ2-7	CASSYSASGPAYEQYF
-	17	TRBV29-1	TRBJ2-1	CSVLAGGPLSSGNEQFF
-	17	TRBV2	TRBJ1-2	CASSVLRGRSLNYGYTF
few	14	TRBV6-1	TRBJ2-7	CASSETAGAYEQYF
-	16	TRBV27	TRBJ2-1	CASGPLRVTLNNEQFF
-	15	TRBV5-6	TRBJ2-1	CASSPDSSSYNEQFF
-	13	TRBV7-6	TRBJ1-1	CASSYQANTEAFF
-	13	TRBV30	TRBJ1-2	CAWIPSGARGYTF
-	13	TRBV4-3	TRBJ2-1	CASSQDSGMAQFF
-	14	TRBV5-1	TRBJ1-3	CASSLELSGNTIYF
-	13	TRBV10-3	TRBJ2-5	CAISEGGGETQYF
-	18	TRBV2	TRBJ2-4	CASRDRGGYARAKNIQYF
once	14	TRBV9	TRBJ1-2	CASSAGQGKIGYTF
-	16	TRBV19	TRBJ1-2	CASSISGPSASRGYTF
once	14	TRBV28	TRBJ2-7	CASTLSGSIYEQYF
-	15	TRBV28	TRBJ1-4	CASSHPGQGEEKLLF
few	13	TRBV2	TRBJ1-2	CASSERQHYGYTF
-	15	TRBV11-3	TRBJ2-1	CASSEREGRYNEQFF
-	13	TRBV6-2/TRBV6-3	TRBJ1-2	CASSQDRGYGYTF
-	14	TRBV9	TRBJ2-7	CASSAGTGVYEQYF
-	14	TRBV5-4	TRBJ2-7	CASSLFWSSYEQYF
-	15	TRBV19	TRBJ2-2	CASSPGQGVTGELFF
-	12	TRBV3-1/TRBV3-2	TRBJ2-7	CASSPGGYEQYF
-	13	TRBV30	TRBJ2-7	CAWRGGASVEQYF
-	14	TRBV18	TRBJ1-2	CASSPSPENYGYTF
-	18	TRBV6-2/TRBV6-3	TRBJ2-1	CASSKRGSGRISYNEQFF
-	16	TRBV7-6	TRBJ2-2	CASSLRAGLRSGELFF
-	15	TRBV6-6	TRBJ2-2	CASSYLRQGTGELFF
-	14	TRBV5-4	TRBJ2-1	CASRRLAGGDEQFF
-	16	TRBV30	TRBJ2-3	CACTTPGLAGQDTQYF
-	12	TRBV12-3/TRBV12-4	TRBJ2-7	CASGTGSYEQYF
few	19	TRBV27	TRBJ2-6	CASSLRGTSGYSGANVLTF